This T cell receptor (beta chain) comes out of a study of blood T cell repertoires in COVID-19. At the level of the study: Italy, Spain and the United States were the sources of the convalescent and acute COVID-19 samples. The cDNA or gDNA used as material had been derived from T cells, B-cell-depleted T cells, or PBMCs.

In the original analysis: Estimation of nucleated cell counts relied on the amplification of reference gene primers. Generated by immunoSEQ multiplex PCR, the TCRdb table keeps only in-frame clones and is missing some. V and J calls and clone size are copied from that table; D and trimming were computed from the DNA. The table records 250,000 to 350,000 clones, around 89% of them present only once. Germline loops: CDR1 SNHLY, CDR2 FYNNEI. V gave up 2 bases and J gave up 3 bases, with 22 bases separating them. This CDR3 contains 18 residues. The sequence was obtained from a woman in her sixties with acute or convalescent COVID-19. The sequencing input was peripheral blood. The chain uses TRBV2 and TRBJ1-2; D is possibly TRBD1 (6 bases). Written as DNA, the CDR3 is TGTGCCAGCAGTGAACCATCATTTGGGGGCGATCCTGACTATGGCTACACCTTC. Amino acid sequence: CASSEPSFGGDPDYGYTF.